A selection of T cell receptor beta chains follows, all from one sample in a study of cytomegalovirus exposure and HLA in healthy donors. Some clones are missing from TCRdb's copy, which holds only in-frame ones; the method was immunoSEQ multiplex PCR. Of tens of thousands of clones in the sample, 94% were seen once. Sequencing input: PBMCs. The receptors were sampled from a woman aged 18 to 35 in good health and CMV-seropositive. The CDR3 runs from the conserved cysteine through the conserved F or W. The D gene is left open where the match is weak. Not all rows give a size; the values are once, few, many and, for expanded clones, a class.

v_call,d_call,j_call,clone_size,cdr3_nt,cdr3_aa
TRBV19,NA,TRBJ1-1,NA,TGTGCCAGTAGCCAGAGGGATTACACTGAAGCTTTCTTT,CASSQRDYTEAFF
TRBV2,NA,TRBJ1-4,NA,TGTGCCAGCAGAAATGGACAGCCAACTAATGAAAAACTGTTTTTT,CASRNGQPTNEKLFF
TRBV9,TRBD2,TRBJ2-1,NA,TGTGCCAGCAGCCCTCGACTAGCAGAAGGATACAATGAGCAGTTCTTC,CASSPRLAEGYNEQFF
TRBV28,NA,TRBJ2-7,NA,TGTGCCAGCAGTTTATTCTCCAGCCAAGGGGTGCAGTACTTC,CASSLFSSQGVQYF
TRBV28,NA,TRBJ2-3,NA,TGTGCCAGCAGTCCCCTGGGCGGACTATCGGGAGATACGCAGTATTTT,CASSPLGGLSGDTQYF
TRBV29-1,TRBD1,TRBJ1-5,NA,TGCAGCGTTGAACCAGGGGGTGGTCAGCCCCAGCATTTT,CSVEPGGGQPQHF
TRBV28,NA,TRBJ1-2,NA,TGTGCCAGCAGTACTCAGGGGCGCGGTGGTATTGGCTACACCTTC,CASSTQGRGGIGYTF
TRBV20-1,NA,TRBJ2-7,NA,TGCAGTGCTACGACAGGTCCTAGACAGTACTTC,CSATTGPRQYF
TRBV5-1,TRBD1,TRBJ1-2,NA,TGCGCCAGCAGCAACAAAGGACAGGGGGCAATGTCCTACACCTTC,CASSNKGQGAMSYTF
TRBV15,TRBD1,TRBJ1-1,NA,TGTGCCACCAGCAGGTGGAGGGACAGGAACACTGAAGCTTTCTTT,CATSRWRDRNTEAFF
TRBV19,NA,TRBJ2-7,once,TGTGCCAGTAGCGAAACGGCACAGGGATGGGCCTACGAGCAGTACTTC,CASSETAQGWAYEQYF
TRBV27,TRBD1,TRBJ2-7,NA,TGTGCCAGCAGTTTCGGGACAGGCGGAACACGCGAGCAGTACTTC,CASSFGTGGTREQYF
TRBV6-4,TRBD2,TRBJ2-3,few,TGTGCCAGCAGTAGCGGGGAGACAGATACGCAGTATTTT,CASSSGETDTQYF
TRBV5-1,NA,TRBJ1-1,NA,TGCGCCAGCAGCTTGGGAGGTGCCGGAAACACTGAAGCTTTCTTT,CASSLGGAGNTEAFF
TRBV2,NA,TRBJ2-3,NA,TGTGCCAGCAGCCCCCTGCTAGGCACAGATACGCAGTATTTT,CASSPLLGTDTQYF
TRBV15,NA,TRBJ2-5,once,TGTGCCACCAGCAGAGGCGACAACCAAGAGACCCAGTACTTC,CATSRGDNQETQYF
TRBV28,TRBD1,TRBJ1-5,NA,TGTGCCAGCAGTTCCCCCACAGGGGTCTATCAGCCCCAGCATTTT,CASSSPTGVYQPQHF
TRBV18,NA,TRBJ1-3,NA,TGTGCCAGCTCACCACTAATAACAAGAAACACCATATATTTT,CASSPLITRNTIYF
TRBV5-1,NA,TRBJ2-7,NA,TGCGCCAGCAGCTTGAGCCAGGGGCGCATCTACGAGCAGTACTTC,CASSLSQGRIYEQYF
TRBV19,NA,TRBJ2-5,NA,TGTGCCAGTAGTGACCGGGACAAGGGTGAGACCCAGTACTTC,CASSDRDKGETQYF
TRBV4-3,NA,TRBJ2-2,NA,TGCGCCAGCAGCCCACTAAGAGACGGAGACAACACCGGGGAGCTGTTTTTT,CASSPLRDGDNTGELFF
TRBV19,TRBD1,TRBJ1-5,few,TGTGCCAGTAGTCAACAGGGGTGGAGCAATCAGCCCCAGCATTTT,CASSQQGWSNQPQHF
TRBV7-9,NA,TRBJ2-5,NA,TGTGCCAGCAGCTTAGCGCTAATGCAAAAAGAGACCCAGTACTTC,CASSLALMQKETQYF
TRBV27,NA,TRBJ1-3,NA,TGTGCCAGCAGTCCCCGTGTGGCGGGCGAGTATGGAAACACCATATATTTT,CASSPRVAGEYGNTIYF
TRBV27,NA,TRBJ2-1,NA,TGTGCCAGCAGTCCCTATCTAGCGCCGTCCCGGAATGAGCAGTTCTTC,CASSPYLAPSRNEQFF
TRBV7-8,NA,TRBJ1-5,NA,TGTGCCAGCAGCCGAGGACGGGGAGGCAGTCAGCCCCAGCATTTT,CASSRGRGGSQPQHF
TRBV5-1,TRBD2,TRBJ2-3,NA,TGCGCCAGCGAGCGGGGGGGCACCGATACGCAGTATTTT,CASERGGTDTQYF
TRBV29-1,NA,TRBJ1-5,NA,TGCAGCGTCCTTGAGTATGGACTTGGGGGGAAGCAGCCCCAGCATTTT,CSVLEYGLGGKQPQHF
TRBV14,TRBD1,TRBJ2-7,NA,TGTGCCAGCAGCAACATACCGGGACAGGGACCCTACGAGCAGTACTTC,CASSNIPGQGPYEQYF
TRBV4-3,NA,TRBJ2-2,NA,TGCGCCAGCAGCCAAGTCCCCTCAGGGTTCACCGGGGAGCTGTTTTTT,CASSQVPSGFTGELFF
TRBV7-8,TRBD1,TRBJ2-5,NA,TGTGCCAGCAGCATCCCCGACAGGGGAAGGCAGTACTTC,CASSIPDRGRQYF
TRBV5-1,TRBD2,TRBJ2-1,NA,TGCGCCAGCAGCTTGGGTAGCGGGAGATCTTACAATGAGCAGTTCTTC,CASSLGSGRSYNEQFF
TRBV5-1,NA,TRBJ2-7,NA,TGCGCCAGCAGCTTGGGCGGCAGGGAGGACTACGAGCAGTACTTC,CASSLGGREDYEQYF
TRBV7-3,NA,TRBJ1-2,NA,TGTGCCAGCAGCTCGGACAGCAACAACTATGGCTACACCTTC,CASSSDSNNYGYTF
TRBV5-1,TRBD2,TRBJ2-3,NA,TGCGCCAGCAGCTTATTACCAGCGGGGCCAGATACGCAGTATTTT,CASSLLPAGPDTQYF
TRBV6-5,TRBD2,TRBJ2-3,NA,TGTGCCAGCAGCTGGACTAGCGGGGGGGCAGATACGCAGTATTTT,CASSWTSGGADTQYF
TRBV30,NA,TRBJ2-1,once,TGTGCCTGGACTTTGTGGGGGAGGTACAATGAGCAGTTCTTC,CAWTLWGRYNEQFF
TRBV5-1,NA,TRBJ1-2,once,TGCGCCAGCAGCCTCTTCGCCCCCGAGAAAAAAGGCTACACCTTC,CASSLFAPEKKGYTF
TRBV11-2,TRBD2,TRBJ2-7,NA,TGTGCCAGCAGCTGGGGGGGGAGCGAGCAGTACTTC,CASSWGGSEQYF
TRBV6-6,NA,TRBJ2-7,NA,TGTGCCAGCAGCCTAACCGGGACTGAGGTGGGTTACGAGCAGTACTTC,CASSLTGTEVGYEQYF
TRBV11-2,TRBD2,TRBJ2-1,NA,TGTGCCAGCAGCTCCGCGGGGGAACGGACCCACTCCTACAATGAGCAGTTCTTC,CASSSAGERTHSYNEQFF
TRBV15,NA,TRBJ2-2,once,TGTGCCACCAGCAGAGTGAAACTTGTCCAATACACCGGGGAGCTGTTTTTT,CATSRVKLVQYTGELFF
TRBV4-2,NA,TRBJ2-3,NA,TGTGCCAGCAGCCAAGAACACCGCGACTCTCACACAGATACGCAGTATTTT,CASSQEHRDSHTDTQYF
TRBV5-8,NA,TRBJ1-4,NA,TGTGCCAGCAGCTCCAGAGGCGTAACTAATGAAAAACTGTTTTTT,CASSSRGVTNEKLFF
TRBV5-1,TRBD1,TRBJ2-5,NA,TGCGCCAGCAGCGTCCGGGACAGGGAAGAGACCCAGTACTTC,CASSVRDREETQYF
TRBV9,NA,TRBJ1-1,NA,TGTGCCAGCAGCGGTACACGGAACACTGAAGCTTTCTTT,CASSGTRNTEAFF
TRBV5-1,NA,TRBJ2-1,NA,TGCGCCAGCAGCTTGGGGACCACGGGGGAGCAGTTCTTC,CASSLGTTGEQFF
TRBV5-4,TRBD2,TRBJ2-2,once,TGTGCCAGCAGCTTGGTAGCGGGGTCGCGGACCGGGGAGCTGTTTTTT,CASSLVAGSRTGELFF
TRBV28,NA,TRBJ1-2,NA,TGTGCCAGCAGTTCGGAGCTTAACTATGGCTACACCTTC,CASSSELNYGYTF
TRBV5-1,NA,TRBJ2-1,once,TGCGCCAGCAGCCTAATGGAGGTTGTCAGTTCCTACAATGAGCAGTTCTTC,CASSLMEVVSSYNEQFF
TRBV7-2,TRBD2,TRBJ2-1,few,TGTGCCAGCCGAGCGGGGGGTCCCTACAATGAGCAGTTCTTC,CASRAGGPYNEQFF